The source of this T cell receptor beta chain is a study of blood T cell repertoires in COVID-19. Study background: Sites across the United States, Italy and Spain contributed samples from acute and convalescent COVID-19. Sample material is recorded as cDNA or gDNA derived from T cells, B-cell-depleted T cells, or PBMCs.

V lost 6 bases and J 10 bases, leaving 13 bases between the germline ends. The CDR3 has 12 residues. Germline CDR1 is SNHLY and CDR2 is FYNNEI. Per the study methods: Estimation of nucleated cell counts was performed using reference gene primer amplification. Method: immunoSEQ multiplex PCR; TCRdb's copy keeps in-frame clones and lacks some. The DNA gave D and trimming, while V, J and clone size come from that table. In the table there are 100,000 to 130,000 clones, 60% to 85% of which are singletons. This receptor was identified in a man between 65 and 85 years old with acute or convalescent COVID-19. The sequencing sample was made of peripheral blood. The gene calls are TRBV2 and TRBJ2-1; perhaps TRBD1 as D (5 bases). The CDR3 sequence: CASRGLGWEQFF. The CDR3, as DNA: TGTGCCAGCAGGGGGCTTGGATGGGAGCAGTTCTTC.